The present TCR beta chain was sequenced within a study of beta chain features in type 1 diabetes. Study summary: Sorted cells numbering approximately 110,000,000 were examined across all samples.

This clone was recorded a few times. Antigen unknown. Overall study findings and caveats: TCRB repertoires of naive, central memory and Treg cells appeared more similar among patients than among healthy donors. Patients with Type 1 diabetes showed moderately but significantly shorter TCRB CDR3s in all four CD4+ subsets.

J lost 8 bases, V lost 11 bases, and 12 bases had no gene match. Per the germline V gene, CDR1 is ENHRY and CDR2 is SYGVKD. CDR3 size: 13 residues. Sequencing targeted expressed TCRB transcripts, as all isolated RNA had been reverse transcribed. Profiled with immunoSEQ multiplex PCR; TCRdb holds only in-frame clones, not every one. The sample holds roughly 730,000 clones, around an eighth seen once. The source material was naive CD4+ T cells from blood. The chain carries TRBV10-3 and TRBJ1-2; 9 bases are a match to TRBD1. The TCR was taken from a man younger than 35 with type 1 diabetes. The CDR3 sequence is CAGARDRDAGYTF. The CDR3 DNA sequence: TGTGCCGGGGCCCGGGACAGGGACGCGGGCTACACCTTC.